This T cell receptor (beta chain) was captured in a study of CD8+ T cells in alopecia areata. Regarding the study as a whole: Because one nonresponder was included, the link of baseline CD8+ expansion to response is considered uncertain. On tofacitinib, scalp clonality and expanded CD8+ clones among top 100 fell significantly.

RNA was isolated and reverse transcribed to cDNA, the sequencing template. Sequencing was performed with immunoSEQ multiplex PCR; in TCRdb, only in-frame clones are kept and a portion is missing. The data show under 300,000 clones, about 62% seen once. For this clone: The target antigen is unknown.

Unmatched junction bases numbered 7, after V lost 0 bases and J lost 7 bases. CDR3 length: 16 amino acids. Germline V gene data show CDR1 as MNHEY and CDR2 as SVGAGI. Noted treatment: oral pan-JAK inhibitor, 5-10 mg twice daily. The sample here was CD4+ T cells sorted from blood, taken at roughly week 53, from a patient treated with tofacitinib. The sequence derives from a human donor with alopecia areata. The rearrangement uses TRBV6-5 and TRBJ2-4; 9 bases are a match to TRBD1. CDR3 amino acids: CASSYSPGQGRNIQYF. Written as DNA, the CDR3 is TGTGCCAGCAGTTACTCCCCGGGACAGGGACGGAACATTCAGTACTTC.